The 21 T cell receptor beta chains reported below all come from one sample, sequenced in a study of T cell responses to AZD1222 COVID-19 vaccine. Profiling relied on immunoSEQ multiplex PCR, and the TCRdb table lists in-frame clones only, not all of them. The repertoire holds more than 80,000 clones, approximately 90% seen once, with 2% to 2.5% in the top ten. The material was peripheral blood, obtained 28 days after the second AZD1222 dose. Receptor source: an adult who received the AZD1222 COVID-19 vaccine.

With respect to this clone: At one end the junction does not follow the germline gene, possibly because of a read error. The chain carries TRBV7-7 and TRBJ2-2; TRBD1 aligns across 10 bases. The CDR3 is 16 amino acids. CDR1 and CDR2 from the germline V gene are SSHAT and FNYEAQ (reference sequence). Written as DNA, the CDR3 is TGTGCTAGCAGCTTAGGGACAGGGGTCCGGACCGGGGAGCTGTTTTTT. Protein product: CASSLGTGVRTGELFF.

This chain links TRBV9 with TRBJ2-7; 7 nucleotides match TRBD2. V shed 0 bases and J 2 bases; nucleotides not matched to a gene: 5. Germline CDR1 reads SGDLS; CDR2 reads YYNGEE. The CDR3 covers 15 residues. The CDR3 is CASSVGGGRTYEQYF. The CDR3 region has the DNA TGTGCCAGCAGCGTAGGGGGCGGGAGAACCTACGAGCAGTACTTC. The variable domain in full, completed from reference TRBV9 and TRBJ2-7, reads DSGVTQTPKHLITATGQRVTLRCSPRSGDLSVYWYQQSLDQGLQFLIQYYNGEERAKGNILERFSAQQFPDLHSELNLSSLELGDSALYFCASSVGGGRTYEQYFGPGTRLTVT.

The rearrangement joins TRBV3-1 (or the pseudogene TRBV3-2) to TRBJ2-7; D is perhaps TRBD1 (5 bases). Looked up from germline, CDR1 is LGHDT and CDR2 is YNNKEL (reference sequence). The CDR3 sequence is 14 residues long. Trimming removed 3 bases from V and 3 bases from J, with 12 bases in between. The CDR3 is CASSHRTDNYEQYF. CDR3 sequence (DNA): TGTGCCAGCAGCCATCGGACGGACAACTACGAGCAGTACTTC.

This chain connects TRBV6-4 to TRBJ2-3; 7 nucleotides line up with TRBD2. The V gene end was trimmed by 0 bases and the J gene end by 5 bases; junction bases not matched to a gene: 5. The CDR3 runs to 15 residues. The V gene's germline CDR1 is MRHNA and CDR2 SNTAGT. CDR3 protein: CASSDSGGRGDTQYF. The CDR3 region has the DNA TGTGCCAGCAGTGACTCGGGAGGGAGGGGAGATACGCAGTATTTT.

The rearrangement links TRBV5-8 to TRBJ2-1; tentatively, D is TRBD1 (5 bases). V lost 0 bases and J lost 3, with 16 bases in between. Germline V gene sequence: CDR1 SGHTS, CDR2 YDEGEE. The CDR3 length is 17 residues. CDR3 loop: CASSLVGAAQNYNEQFF. CDR3 nucleotides: TGTGCCAGCAGCTTGGTAGGGGCAGCGCAAAACTACAATGAGCAGTTCTTC.

The table lists this clone with a few counts. The chain carries TRBV6-5 and TRBJ2-1; D not resolved. The CDR3 spans 11 residues. Germline lookup yields CDR1 MNHEY and CDR2 SVGAGI. V was pared by 6 bases and J by 7 bases, with 7 bases between. Here the CDR3 DNA reads TGTGCCAGCAGCACACCGAATGAGCAGTTCTTC. Its protein is CASSTPNEQFF.

The chain joins TRBV11-2 to TRBJ2-7; possible D gene TRBD1, 5 bases. V was pared by 3 bases and J by 3 bases, with 15 bases between. Germline V gene lookup returns CDR1 SGHAT and CDR2 FQNNGV. CDR3 length equals 15 residues. CDR3 bases: TGTGCCAGCAGCTTCGGCAGGGTCCCCCACTACGAGCAGTACTTC. It specifies CASSFGRVPHYEQYF.

This sequence joins TRBV29-1 and TRBJ2-3, with 7 bases fitting TRBD2. The germline CDR1 and CDR2 sequences are SQVTM and ANQGSEA. This CDR3 has 14 residues. The trim removed 8 bases at V and 0 bases at J, leaving 8 bases unmatched. The CDR3, as DNA: TGCAGCTCCGGGGGACTATCTAGCACAGATACGCAGTATTTT. The encoded protein is CSSGGLSSTDTQYF.

The chain carries TRBV5-1 and TRBJ2-5, with 13 bases that match TRBD2. V gave up 2 bases and J gave up 1 base; unmatched junction bases: 5. Germline lookup yields CDR1 SGHRS and CDR2 YFSETQ. There are 17 residues in the CDR3. The CDR3 DNA sequence: TGCGCCAGCAGCTTACCGGGACTAGCGGGGCCCCAAGAGACCCAGTACTTC. Encoded protein: CASSLPGLAGPQETQYF.

The chain couples TRBV10-3 to TRBJ2-5; 11 nucleotides agree with TRBD2. The CDR3 consists of 17 residues. The germline CDR1 and CDR2 sequences are ENHRY and SYGVKD. V lost 2 bases, J lost 5 bases, and 10 bases stayed unmatched. For the CDR3, the DNA is TGTGCCATCAGTGAGGGAATACTAGCGGGGGCAGGGGAGACCCAGTACTTC. Amino acid sequence: CAISEGILAGAGETQYF.

V gene TRBV10-3 combines with J gene TRBJ2-7; 13 bases are a match to TRBD2. The germline gives CDR1 ENHRY, CDR2 SYGVKD. This CDR3 is 13 amino acids long. The V and J ends lost 9 bases and 7 bases, in that order; junction bases with no gene match: 6. This CDR3 is CAIGTSGIGEQYF. In DNA, the CDR3 is TGTGCCATAGGGACTAGCGGGATCGGGGAGCAGTACTTC.

The chain has TRBV6-2 or TRBV6-3 and TRBJ2-7; 8 bases fit TRBD1. The CDR3 runs 14 residues. Germline V gene lookup returns CDR1 MNHEY and CDR2 SVGEGT. With 4 bases clipped from V and 3 bases from J, the junction kept 5 bases outside the gene matches. This chain's CDR3 is CASSSFGQGYEQYF. Here the CDR3 DNA reads TGTGCCAGCAGTTCCTTCGGACAGGGCTACGAGCAGTACTTC.

This sequence joins TRBV6-1 and TRBJ2-3; the D gene is possibly TRBD2 (6 bases). The germline V and J ends were trimmed by 3 bases and 0 bases, with 16 bases remaining between them. CDR3 length equals 17 residues. Germline assignment: CDR1 MNHNS and CDR2 SASEGT. The CDR3 coding sequence is TGTGCCAGCAGTGAGGGAGGCCTTATCAGGAGCACAGATACGCAGTATTTT. It encodes CASSEGGLIRSTDTQYF.

The chain links TRBV7-2 to TRBJ2-7; D unresolved. Germline loops: CDR1 SGHTA, CDR2 FQGNSA. CDR3 length: 13 amino acids. Trimming removed 1 base from V and 4 bases from J, with 8 bases in between. The chain's CDR3 is CASSLVEAYEQYF. CDR3 coding DNA: TGTGCCAGCAGCTTAGTTGAAGCTTACGAGCAGTACTTC.

This chain connects TRBV19 to TRBJ2-1, with TRBD2 identical over 8 bases. J gave up 4 bases and V 9 bases, and 2 bases lay outside the gene matches. The CDR3 totals 12 residues. The germline gives CDR1 LNHDA, CDR2 SQIVND (reference sequence). CDR3 bases: TGTGCCAGCGGGGGGGAATACAATGAGCAGTTCTTC. It specifies CASGGEYNEQFF.

This clone has just one count. The chain recombines TRBV30 with TRBJ1-5; D may be TRBD1 (5 bases). Germline V gives CDR1 GTSNPN, CDR2 SVGIG (reference sequence). V gave up 2 bases and J gave up 0 bases, with 11 bases separating them. This CDR3 comprises 15 residues. The DNA for the CDR3 is TGTGCCTGGAGTCGGGGGGTAGATAGCAATCAGCCCCAGCATTTT. As protein: CAWSRGVDSNQPQHF. Together with reference TRBV30 and TRBJ1-5, the CDR3 gives the full variable domain: SQTIHQWPATLVQPVGSPLSLECTVEGTSNPNLYWYRQAAGRGLQLLFYSVGIGQISSEVPQNLSASRPQDRQFILSSKKLLLSDSGFYLCAWSRGVDSNQPQHFGDGTRLSIL.

The chain combines TRBV4-2 with TRBJ2-2; no clear D gene. This CDR3 comprises 13 residues. Germline V CDR1 and CDR2: LGHNA, YNFKEQ. V gave up 0 bases and J gave up 6 bases, with 5 bases separating them. The CDR3 region has the DNA TGTGCCAGCAGCCAAGATAGGGCCGGGGAGCTGTTTTTT. Residues: CASSQDRAGELFF.

The chain couples TRBV7-3 to TRBJ2-3, with 9 bases that match TRBD1. This CDR3 has 14 amino acids. The germline CDR1 and CDR2 sequences are SGHTA and FQGTGA. J was trimmed by 2 bases and V by 10 bases; bases with no gene match: 7. This CDR3 reads CATPGDRATDTQYF. CDR3 bases: TGTGCCACCCCAGGGGACAGGGCCACAGATACGCAGTATTTT. Using reference TRBV7-3 and TRBJ2-3 for the parts outside the CDR3, the full variable domain is GAGVSQTPSNKVTEKGKYVELRCDPISGHTALYWYRQSLGQGPEFLIYFQGTGAADDSGLPNDRFFAVRPEGSVSTLKIQRTERGDSAVYLCATPGDRATDTQYFGPGTRLTVL.

This chain connects TRBV7-6 to TRBJ2-3; a possible D gene is TRBD2 (5 bases). V was pared by 5 bases and J by 3 bases, with 18 bases between. The CDR3 runs to 16 residues. Germline V gene data show CDR1 as SGHVS and CDR2 as FNYEAQ. The CDR3 spells CASSRLKGGGTDTQYF. CDR3 bases: TGTGCCAGCAGCCGACTGAAGGGTGGCGGGACAGATACGCAGTATTTT.

The chain recombines TRBV30 with TRBJ1-4, with unresolved D. The CDR3 extends over 12 amino acids. The germline V gene encodes CDR1 GTSNPN and CDR2 SVGIG (reference sequence). V dropped 4 bases and J dropped 7 bases, with 10 bases sitting between them. The CDR3 DNA reads as TGTGCCTGGAACACGGTCGGTGAAAAACTGTTTTTT. Amino acids: CAWNTVGEKLFF.

The rearrangement links TRBV2 to TRBJ1-5; 7 bases match TRBD1. CDR1 is SNHLY, CDR2 FYNNEI, per germline. This CDR3 is 13 amino acids long. Trimming at V came to 7 bases and at J to 7 bases, leaving 7 bases not matched to a gene. The CDR3 sequence: CASTSRGEQPQHF. CDR3 bases: TGTGCCAGCACGAGCAGGGGGGAACAGCCCCAGCATTTT.